Below are 26 T cell receptor beta chains sequenced from a single sample in a study of T-cell memory formation after mild COVID-19. TCRdb reanalysed the 5' RACE reads using MiXCR and keeps one entry per CDR3 protein. Of about 310,000 distinct CDR3 sequences listed, around a sixth are singletons. The sample consisted of PBMCs or a T cell subset sorted from them (not recorded which). The receptor set was obtained from a man younger than 35 who had mild COVID-19 (a few samples of this study predate the infection). Cell type and time point are not known.

A few counts support this clonotype. J is TRBJ1-5 and V is TRBV7-9; D is possibly TRBD1 (5 bases). Germline CDR1 and CDR2: SEHNR and FQNEAQ (reference sequence). V was clipped by 4 bases and J by 6 bases, with 13 bases between them. The length of the CDR3 is 14 residues. CDR3 amino acids: CASSWGSAGQPQHF. CDR3 sequence (DNA): TGTGCCAGCAGCTGGGGGTCGGCAGGTCAGCCCCAGCATTTT.

This clonotype occurred a few times. The rearrangement joins TRBV7-2 to TRBJ1-4, with TRBD1 identical over 7 bases. J lost 7 bases, V lost 5 bases, and 7 bases had no gene match. This CDR3 has 14 amino acids. Germline CDR1 SGHTA, CDR2 FQGNSA. CDR3 nucleotide sequence: TGTGCCAGCAGCCGGGGACAGACCTCTGAAAAACTGTTTTTT. The encoded protein is CASSRGQTSEKLFF. The full variable domain, completed using reference TRBV7-2 and TRBJ1-4, is GAGVSQSPSNKVTEKGKDVELRCDPISGHTALYWYRQSLGQGLEFLIYFQGNSAPDKSGLPSDRFSAERTGGSVSTLTIQRTQQEDSAVYLCASSRGQTSEKLFFGSGTQLSVL.

This clonotype was observed once. V and J are TRBV7-9 and TRBJ2-4; D is undetermined. The CDR3 contains 11 residues. Germline lookup yields CDR1 SEHNR and CDR2 FQNEAQ (reference sequence). Trimming shortened V by 2 bases and J by 7 bases, and 3 bases separated the two germline ends. CDR3 sequence reads: CASSLSNIQYF. CDR3 nucleotides: TGTGCCAGCAGCTTAAGCAACATTCAGTACTTC.

J is TRBJ2-2 and V is TRBV11-1; 7 bases map to TRBD1. V was clipped by 1 base and J by 2 bases; unmatched bases: 10. Germline V lookup: CDR1 SGHAT, CDR2 FQDESV (reference sequence). This CDR3 is 18 amino acids long. The CDR3 loop is CASSLGVITGANTGELFF. CDR3 nucleotides: TGTGCCAGCAGCTTAGGAGTGATCACAGGGGCAAACACCGGGGAGCTGTTTTTT.

This clonotype was observed many times. The rearrangement joins TRBV15 to TRBJ1-5; D unresolved. Germline CDR1 and CDR2: LNHNV and YYDKDF (reference sequence). V dropped 0 bases and J dropped 7 bases, with 10 bases sitting between them. The CDR3 sequence is 14 residues long. CDR3 loop: CATSRDRLFQPQHF. The CDR3 nucleotides are TGTGCCACCAGCAGAGATCGTCTTTTCCAGCCCCAGCATTTT.

The chain links TRBV5-1 to TRBJ2-3, with TRBD1 matching over 7 bases. This CDR3 spans 16 amino acids. The germline V gene encodes CDR1 SGHRS and CDR2 YFSETQ. Trimming took 4 bases from V and 6 from J; bases not matched to a gene: 14. CDR3 DNA sequence: TGCGCCAGCAGCCTAGGGATAGACAGGGATGGGGATACGCAGTATTTT. Translation gives CASSLGIDRDGDTQYF.

V and J are TRBV12-3 or TRBV12-4 and TRBJ1-5; D is perhaps TRBD1 (6 bases). The CDR3 is made up of 13 amino acids. V lost 7 bases and J lost 7, with 14 bases in between. Here the CDR3 reads CASTRGGEQPQHF. CDR3 nucleotide sequence: TGTGCCAGCACCCGAGGGGGAGAGCAGCCCCAGCATTTT.

This clonotype occurred a few times. The J gene is TRBJ2-2, the V gene TRBV4-2; 8 positions agree with TRBD2. This CDR3 spans 16 amino acids. Germline CDR1 is LGHNA and CDR2 is YNFKEQ. V dropped 0 bases and J dropped 5; count of bases not matched to a gene: 5. The CDR3 DNA is TGTGCCAGCAGCCAAGAGGGCCTAGCGGGTACCGGGGAGCTGTTTTTT. This encodes CASSQEGLAGTGELFF.

In this sample, this clonotype turned up a few times. This sequence joins TRBV7-2 and TRBJ2-5; TRBD1 agrees at 7 bases. Germline-derived CDR1 and CDR2 are SGHTA and FQGNSA. The trim removed 6 bases at V and 2 bases at J, leaving 6 bases unmatched. The CDR3 is 14 residues long. The CDR3, as DNA: TGTGCCAGCAGAGGACAGGTGTGGCAAGAGACCCAGTACTTC. This codes for CASRGQVWQETQYF.

The chain uses TRBV12-3 or TRBV12-4 and TRBJ2-3; D could derive from TRBD1 or TRBD2 (6 bases each). There are 15 residues in the CDR3. Trimming took 3 bases from V and 6 from J, leaving 16 bases between them. The CDR3 reads CASSFSLSGADTQYF. CDR3 in DNA: TGTGCCAGCAGTTTTTCTTTGTCGGGGGCTGATACGCAGTATTTT.

Many counts were recorded for this clonotype. V and J are TRBV7-9 and TRBJ1-2; perhaps TRBD1 as D (6 bases). With 5 bases removed from V and 2 bases from J, the gap between germline ends came to 9 bases. The CDR3 runs to 13 residues. Germline V CDR1 and CDR2: SEHNR, FQNEAQ (reference sequence). The CDR3 loop is CASSLQGNYGYTF. As DNA, the CDR3 is TGTGCCAGCAGCCTACAGGGAAACTATGGCTACACCTTC.

This clonotype was counted a few times. The chain is built from TRBV15 and TRBJ2-5; D gene ambiguous. The V gene lost 5 bases and the J gene lost 1 base, with 11 bases spanning the gap. The CDR3 runs 14 residues. The germline V gene has CDR1 LNHNV and CDR2 YYDKDF (reference sequence). Here the CDR3 reads CATSSDSPQETQYF. The CDR3 DNA is TGTGCCACCAGCTCTGACTCACCCCAAGAGACCCAGTACTTC.

This clonotype was found many times. The chain carries TRBV5-1 and TRBJ2-7; D tentatively fits TRBD1 or TRBD2 (6 bases each). V was clipped by 5 bases and J by 2 bases, with 17 bases between them. The CDR3 is 15 amino acids. Per the germline V gene, CDR1 is SGHRS and CDR2 is YFSETQ. CDR3 in DNA: TGCGCCAGCAGTTGGGGGGCAGGGGAGGCCTACGAGCAGTACGTC. This gives the protein CASSWGAGEAYEQYV.

This chain links TRBV7-2 with TRBJ2-5, with TRBD1 identical over 7 bases. CDR1 is SGHTA, CDR2 FQGNSA, per germline. The CDR3 runs 12 residues. The J segment lost 13 bases and the V segment lost 4 bases, leaving 9 bases of the junction unmatched. The CDR3 coding sequence is TGTGCCAGCAGCTCCCGGGACAGCCTACTGTACTTC. The encoded protein is CASSSRDSLLYF.

There are a few counts of this clonotype. The gene calls are TRBV21-1 and TRBJ1-5; the table calls TRBD1, which could not be checked here. TRBV21-1 is a documented pseudogene. The CDR3 sequence is 21 residues long. This chain's CDR3 is CASSKDGQVGFLIHSNQPQHF. CDR3 nucleotide sequence: TGTGCCAGCAGCAAAGACGGACAGGTTGGGTTCTTAATCCATAGCAATCAGCCCCAGCATTTT.

The gene calls are TRBV12-3 or TRBV12-4 and TRBJ2-1, with TRBD2 matching over 7 bases. V gave up 6 bases and J gave up 1 base; unmatched junction bases: 6. CDR3 length: 15 residues. For the CDR3, the DNA is TGTGCCAGCAGGGGTGCGGGGGAGTCCTACAATGAGCAGTTCTTC. Residues: CASRGAGESYNEQFF.

The chain is built from TRBV12-3 or TRBV12-4 and TRBJ1-5, with TRBD1 identical over 7 bases. Trimming cost V 0 bases and J 7 bases; bases outside gene matches: 3. This CDR3 is built from 14 residues. CDR3 DNA sequence: TGTGCCAGCAGTTTAGCCCCGACAGGGCAGCCCCAGCATTTT. Its protein is CASSLAPTGQPQHF.

The chain uses TRBV7-9 and TRBJ1-1; no clear D. CDR3 length equals 14 residues. The ends were cut back, 4 bases at V and 8 bases at J, with 17 bases in the middle. Germline lookup yields CDR1 SEHNR and CDR2 FQNEAQ (reference sequence). The CDR3 nucleotides are TGTGCCAGCAGCTCCCGAGTGATAGGGCCCGAAGCTTTCTTT. This codes for CASSSRVIGPEAFF.

The chain recombines TRBV15 with TRBJ2-1; weak D call: TRBD1 (6 bases). Germline assignment: CDR1 LNHNV and CDR2 YYDKDF (reference sequence). Trimming stripped 2 bases from V and 5 bases from J, with 10 bases between. This CDR3 has 14 residues. The CDR3 is CATSRHRDNNEQFF. The CDR3 DNA reads TGTGCCACCAGCAGACATAGGGACAACAATGAGCAGTTCTTC.

This clonotype was detected a few times. This chain uses TRBV5-1 with TRBJ2-2; D tentatively reads TRBD1 or TRBD2 (5 bases each). The germline gives CDR1 SGHRS, CDR2 YFSETQ. V lost 3 bases and J lost 6, with 9 bases in between. The CDR3 is made up of 13 amino acids. The CDR3, as DNA: TGCGCCAGCAGCTCAGTGGGGGCCGGGGAGCTGTTTTTT. This translates into CASSSVGAGELFF.

V usage is TRBV4-2 and J usage is TRBJ2-7, with 11 bases lining up with TRBD2. V lost 0 bases and J lost 3; bases outside the gene matches: 4. The CDR3 is 16 residues long. Germline V CDR1 and CDR2: LGHNA, YNFKEQ. The CDR3 region has the DNA TGTGCCAGCAGCCAAGATGGTCTAGCGGGGGGCTACGAGCAGTACTTC. Its translation is CASSQDGLAGGYEQYF.

This clonotype was counted between two and nine times. V gene TRBV7-3 combines with J gene TRBJ2-3; D may correspond to TRBD1 or TRBD2 (5 bases each). Germline values: CDR1 SGHTA, CDR2 FQGTGA. The CDR3 loop spans 15 amino acids. The V end lost 2 bases, the J end lost 5 bases, and 14 bases lay between the germline ends. The DNA of the CDR3 is TGTGCCAGCAGCTTACAAGGGGCGCGGGTAGATACGCAGTATTTT. Its protein product is CASSLQGARVDTQYF.

This clonotype showed up just a few times. The V gene is TRBV27, the J gene TRBJ1-6; 8 bases agree with TRBD1. The V gene's germline CDR1 is MNHEY and CDR2 SMNVEV (reference sequence). Trimming took 7 bases from V and 7 from J; bases not matched to a gene: 6. The CDR3 is made up of 14 amino acids. The CDR3 bases are TGTGCCAGCACACTCTACAGGGGGAATTCACCCCTCCACTTT. Translating gives CASTLYRGNSPLHF.

This clonotype turned up a few times. The rearrangement joins TRBV5-1 to TRBJ1-1; 7 nucleotides line up with TRBD1. The germline V gene encodes CDR1 SGHRS and CDR2 YFSETQ. The CDR3 has 15 residues. Trimming took 3 bases from V and 2 from J; bases not matched to a gene: 7. CDR3: CASSYLTGLNTEAFF. The DNA of the CDR3 is TGCGCCAGCAGCTATCTGACAGGGTTAAACACTGAAGCTTTCTTT.

This clonotype has just a few counts. The J gene is TRBJ1-4, the V gene TRBV4-1, with a possible D match to TRBD1 (6 bases). Deletions cut 4 bases from V and 7 bases from J, with 13 bases between. Germline CDR1 is MGHRA and CDR2 is YSYEKL. The CDR3 extends over 14 amino acids. CDR3 protein: CASSLGALSEKLFF. DNA for the CDR3: TGCGCCAGCAGCCTGGGGGCTCTAAGTGAAAAACTGTTTTTT.

The V call is TRBV7-9, the J call TRBJ1-1; 7 nucleotides line up with TRBD1. Trimming took 8 bases from V and 4 from J; bases not matched to a gene: 7. The CDR3 has 13 residues. CDR1 is SEHNR and CDR2 is FQNEAQ in the germline V gene (reference sequence). CDR3 sequence: CASPDSGGTEAFF. CDR3 DNA: TGTGCCAGCCCGGACTCAGGGGGCACTGAAGCTTTCTTT. Using reference TRBV7-9 and TRBJ1-1 for the parts outside the CDR3, the full variable domain is DTGVSQNPRHKITKRGQNVTFRCDPISEHNRLYWYRQTLGQGPEFLTYFQNEAQLEKSRLLSDRFSAERPKGSFSTLEIQRTEQGDSAMYLCASPDSGGTEAFFGQGTRLTVV.